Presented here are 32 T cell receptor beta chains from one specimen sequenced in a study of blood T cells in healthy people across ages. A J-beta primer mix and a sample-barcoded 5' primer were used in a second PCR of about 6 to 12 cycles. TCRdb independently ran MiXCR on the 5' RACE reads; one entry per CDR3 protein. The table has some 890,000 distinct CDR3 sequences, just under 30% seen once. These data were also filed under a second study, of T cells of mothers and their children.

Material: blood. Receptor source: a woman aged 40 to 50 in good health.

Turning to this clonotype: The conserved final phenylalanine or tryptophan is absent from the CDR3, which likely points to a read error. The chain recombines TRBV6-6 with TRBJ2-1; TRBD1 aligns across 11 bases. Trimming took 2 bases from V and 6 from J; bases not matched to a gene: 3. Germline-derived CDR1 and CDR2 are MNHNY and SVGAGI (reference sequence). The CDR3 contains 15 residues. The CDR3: CASSYGGTGGNEQFS. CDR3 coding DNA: TGTGCCAGCAGTTACGGCGGGACAGGGGGCAATGAGCAGTTCTCC.

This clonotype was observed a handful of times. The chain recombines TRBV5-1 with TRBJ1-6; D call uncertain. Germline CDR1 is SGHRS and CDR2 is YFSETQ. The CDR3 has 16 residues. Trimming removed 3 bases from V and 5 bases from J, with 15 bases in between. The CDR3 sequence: CASSSAGVVDNSPLHF. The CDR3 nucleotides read TGCGCCAGCAGCTCGGCCGGAGTAGTTGATAATTCACCCCTCCACTTT.

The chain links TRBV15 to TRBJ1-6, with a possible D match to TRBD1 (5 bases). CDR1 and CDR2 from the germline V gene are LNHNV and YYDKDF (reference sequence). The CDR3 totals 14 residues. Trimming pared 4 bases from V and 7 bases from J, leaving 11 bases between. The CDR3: CATSMRDYNSPLHF. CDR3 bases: TGTGCCACCAGCATGCGGGACTACAATTCACCCCTCCACTTT.

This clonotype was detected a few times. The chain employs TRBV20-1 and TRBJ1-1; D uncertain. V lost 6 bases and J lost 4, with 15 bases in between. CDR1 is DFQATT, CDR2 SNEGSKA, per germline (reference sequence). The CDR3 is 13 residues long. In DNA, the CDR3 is TGCAGTGCCAGACACGTTTTGGGCACTGAAGCTTTCTTT. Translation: CSARHVLGTEAFF.

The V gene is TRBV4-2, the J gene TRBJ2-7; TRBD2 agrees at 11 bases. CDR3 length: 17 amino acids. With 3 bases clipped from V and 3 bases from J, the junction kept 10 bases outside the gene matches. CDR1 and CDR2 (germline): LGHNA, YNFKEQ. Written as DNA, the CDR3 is TGTGCCAGCAGCCAGCTCCTAACTAGCGGGGGATACTACGAGCAGTACTTC. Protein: CASSQLLTSGGYYEQYF.

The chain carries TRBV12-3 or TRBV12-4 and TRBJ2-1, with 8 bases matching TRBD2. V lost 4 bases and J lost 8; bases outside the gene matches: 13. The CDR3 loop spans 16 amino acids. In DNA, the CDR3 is TGTGCCAGCAGTTCGCCTACGGGGGGGGTGCCCCATGAGCAGTTCTTC. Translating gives CASSSPTGGVPHEQFF.

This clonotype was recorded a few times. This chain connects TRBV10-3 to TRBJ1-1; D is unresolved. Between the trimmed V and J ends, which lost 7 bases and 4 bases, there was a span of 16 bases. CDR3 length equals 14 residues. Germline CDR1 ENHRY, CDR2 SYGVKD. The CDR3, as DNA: TGTGCCATCAAAACCCCTCAGGACCTCACTGAAGCTTTCTTT. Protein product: CAIKTPQDLTEAFF.

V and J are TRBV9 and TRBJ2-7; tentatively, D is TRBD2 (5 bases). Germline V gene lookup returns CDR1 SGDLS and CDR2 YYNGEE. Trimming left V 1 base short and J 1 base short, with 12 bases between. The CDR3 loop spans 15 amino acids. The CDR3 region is CASSVTGDISYEQYF. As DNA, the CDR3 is TGTGCCAGCAGCGTAACCGGGGATATTTCCTACGAGCAGTACTTC.

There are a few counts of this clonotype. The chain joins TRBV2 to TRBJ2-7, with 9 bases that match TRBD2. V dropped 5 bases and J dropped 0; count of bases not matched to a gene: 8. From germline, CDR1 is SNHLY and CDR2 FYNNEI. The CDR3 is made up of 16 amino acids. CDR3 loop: CASSPLAGGISYEQYF. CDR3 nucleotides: TGTGCCAGCAGTCCCCTGGCGGGGGGGATCTCCTACGAGCAGTACTTC.

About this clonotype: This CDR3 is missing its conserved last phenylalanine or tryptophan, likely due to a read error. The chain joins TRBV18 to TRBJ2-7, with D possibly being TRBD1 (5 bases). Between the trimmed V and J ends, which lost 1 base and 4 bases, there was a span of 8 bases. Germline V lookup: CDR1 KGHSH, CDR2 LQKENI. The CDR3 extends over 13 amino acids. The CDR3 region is CASSPQGYYEQYC. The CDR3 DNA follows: TGTGCCAGCTCACCACAGGGGTATTACGAGCAGTACTGC.

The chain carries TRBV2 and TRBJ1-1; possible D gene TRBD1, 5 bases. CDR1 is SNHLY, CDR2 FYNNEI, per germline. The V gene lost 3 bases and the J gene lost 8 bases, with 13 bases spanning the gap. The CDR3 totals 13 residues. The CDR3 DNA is TGTGCCAGCAGTGACGGGGGACTTACCGAAGCTTTCTTT. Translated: CASSDGGLTEAFF.

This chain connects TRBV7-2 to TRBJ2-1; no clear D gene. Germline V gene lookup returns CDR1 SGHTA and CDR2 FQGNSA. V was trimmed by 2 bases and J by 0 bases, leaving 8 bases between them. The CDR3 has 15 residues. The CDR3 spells CASSLISLSYNEQFF. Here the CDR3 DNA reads TGTGCCAGCAGCTTAATTTCACTCTCCTACAATGAGCAGTTCTTC.

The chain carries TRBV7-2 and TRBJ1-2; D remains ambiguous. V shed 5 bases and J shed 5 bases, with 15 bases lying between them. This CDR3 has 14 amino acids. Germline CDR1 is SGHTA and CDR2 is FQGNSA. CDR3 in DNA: TGTGCCAGCAGCCCCTGGACCGATTGGTATGGCTACACCTTC. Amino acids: CASSPWTDWYGYTF.

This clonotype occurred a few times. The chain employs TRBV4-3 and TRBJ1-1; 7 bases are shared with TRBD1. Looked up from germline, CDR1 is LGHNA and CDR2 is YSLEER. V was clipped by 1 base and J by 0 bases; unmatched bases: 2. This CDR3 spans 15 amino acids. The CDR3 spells CASSQVTGVNTEAFF. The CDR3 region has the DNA TGCGCCAGCAGCCAAGTTACAGGGGTGAACACTGAAGCTTTCTTT.

The CDR3 nucleotides read TGTGCCAGTAGCTCCCTCGACAGGGGTGGGCCGCAGTACTTC. Protein sequence: CASSSLDRGGPQYF. The chain links TRBV6-6 to TRBJ2-7; 8 nucleotides agree with TRBD1. CDR3 length: 14 residues. J gave up 9 bases and V 9 bases, and 16 bases lay outside the gene matches. The germline gives CDR1 MNHNY, CDR2 SVGAGI (reference sequence).

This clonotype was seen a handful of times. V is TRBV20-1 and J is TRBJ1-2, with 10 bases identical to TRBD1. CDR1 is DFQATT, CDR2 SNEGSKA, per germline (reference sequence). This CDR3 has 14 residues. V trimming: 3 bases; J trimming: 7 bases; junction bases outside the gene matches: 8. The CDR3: CSARAGTGEVGYTF. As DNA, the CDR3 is TGCAGTGCTAGGGCCGGGACAGGGGAAGTTGGCTACACCTTC.

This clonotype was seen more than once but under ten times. The CDR3 DNA reads as TGTGCCAGCAGTTTAATTCCGGGGGGAAGGGGCAATCAGCCCCAGCATTTT. Translation: CASSLIPGGRGNQPQHF. This chain joins TRBV28 and TRBJ1-5; perhaps TRBD1 as D (5 bases). V gave up 2 bases and J gave up 2 bases, with 16 bases separating them. The CDR3 extends over 17 amino acids. The germline gives CDR1 MDHEN, CDR2 SYDVKM.

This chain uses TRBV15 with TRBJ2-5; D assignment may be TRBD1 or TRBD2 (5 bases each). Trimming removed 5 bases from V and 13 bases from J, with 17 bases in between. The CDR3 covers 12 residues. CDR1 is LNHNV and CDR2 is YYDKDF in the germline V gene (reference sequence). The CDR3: CATSRYRDVRYF. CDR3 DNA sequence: TGTGCCACCAGCCGCTACCGGGACGTAAGGTACTTC.

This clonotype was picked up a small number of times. Here the CDR3 DNA reads TGTGCCAGCAGTAGCAGGGGGCGCGATGGCTACACCTTC. This codes for CASSSRGRDGYTF. The V and J genes are TRBV6-1 and TRBJ1-2; 8 nucleotides match TRBD1. V lost 5 bases and J lost 6; bases outside the gene matches: 5. The CDR3 runs to 13 residues. CDR1 is MNHNS and CDR2 is SASEGT in the germline V gene.

CDR3 DNA: TGCAGTGCTAGAGTAACAGGGACCCGAGGTGAAGGTCTGTTTTTT. The encoded protein is CSARVTGTRGEGLFF. V gene TRBV20-1 combines with J gene TRBJ1-4, with a weak D call TRBD1 (6 bases). The CDR3 covers 15 residues. V gave up 1 base and J gave up 14 bases, with 23 bases separating them. Germline V CDR1 and CDR2: DFQATT, SNEGSKA (reference sequence).

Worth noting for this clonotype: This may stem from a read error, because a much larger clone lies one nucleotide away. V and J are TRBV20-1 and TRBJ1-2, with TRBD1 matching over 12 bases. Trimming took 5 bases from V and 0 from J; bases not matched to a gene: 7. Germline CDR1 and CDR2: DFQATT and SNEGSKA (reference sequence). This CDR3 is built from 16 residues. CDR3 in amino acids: CSAGGTGGSSNYGYTF. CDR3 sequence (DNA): TGCAGTGCTGGAGGGACAGGGGGCTCTTCTAACTATGGCTACACCTTC.

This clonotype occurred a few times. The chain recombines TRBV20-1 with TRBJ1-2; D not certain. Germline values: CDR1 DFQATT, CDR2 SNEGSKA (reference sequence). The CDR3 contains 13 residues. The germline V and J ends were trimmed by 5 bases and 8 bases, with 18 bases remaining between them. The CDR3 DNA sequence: TGCAGTGCTCCCCCTACCGACACCGAGGGCTACACCTTC. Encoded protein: CSAPPTDTEGYTF.

CDR3 region: CSVDGLGSGQMNTEAFF. The CDR3 DNA is TGCAGCGTTGATGGGTTGGGGTCGGGACAGATGAACACTGAAGCTTTCTTT. The V call is TRBV29-1, the J call TRBJ1-1, with 7 nucleotides matching TRBD1. Germline CDR1 and CDR2: SQVTM and ANQGSEA. J was trimmed by 0 bases and V by 3 bases; bases with no gene match: 13. The length of the CDR3 is 17 residues.

CDR3 loop: CASTRASSGNTIYF. As DNA, the CDR3 is TGTGCCAGCACCAGGGCGAGCTCTGGAAACACCATATATTTT. V usage is TRBV7-2 and J usage is TRBJ1-3, with a possible D match to TRBD1 (5 bases). Germline loops: CDR1 SGHTA, CDR2 FQGNSA. There are 14 residues in the CDR3. Deletions cut 7 bases from V and 0 bases from J, with 10 bases between.

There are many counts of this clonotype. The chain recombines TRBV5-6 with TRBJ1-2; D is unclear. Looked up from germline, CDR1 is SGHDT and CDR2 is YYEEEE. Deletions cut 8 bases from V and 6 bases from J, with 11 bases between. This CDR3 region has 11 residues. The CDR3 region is CASAAIDGYTF. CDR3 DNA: TGTGCCAGTGCCGCTATAGATGGCTACACCTTC.

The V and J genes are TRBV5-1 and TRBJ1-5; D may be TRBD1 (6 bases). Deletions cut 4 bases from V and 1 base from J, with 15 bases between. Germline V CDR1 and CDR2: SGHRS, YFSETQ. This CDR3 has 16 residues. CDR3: CASSPGGGRSNQPQHF. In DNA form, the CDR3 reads TGCGCCAGCAGCCCGGGCGGGGGGCGAAGCAATCAGCCCCAGCATTTT. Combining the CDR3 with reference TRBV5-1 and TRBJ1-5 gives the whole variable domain KAGVTQTPRYLIKTRGQQVTLSCSPISGHRSVSWYQQTPGQGLQFLFEYFSETQRNKGNFPGRFSGRQFSNSRSEMNVSTLELGDSALYLCASSPGGGRSNQPQHFGDGTRLSIL.

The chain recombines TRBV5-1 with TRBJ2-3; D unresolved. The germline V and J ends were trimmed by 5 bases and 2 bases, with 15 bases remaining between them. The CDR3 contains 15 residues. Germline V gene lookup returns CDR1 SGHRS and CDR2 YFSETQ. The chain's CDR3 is CASRPDGSLTDTQYF. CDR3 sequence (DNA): TGCGCCAGCAGACCTGACGGATCCCTCACAGATACGCAGTATTTT.

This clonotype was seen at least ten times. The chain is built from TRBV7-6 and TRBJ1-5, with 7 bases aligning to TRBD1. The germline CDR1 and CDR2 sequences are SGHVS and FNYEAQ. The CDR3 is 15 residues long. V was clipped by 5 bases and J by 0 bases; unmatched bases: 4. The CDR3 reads CASSQGQNSNQPQHF. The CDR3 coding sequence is TGTGCCAGCAGCCAGGGACAGAATAGCAATCAGCCCCAGCATTTT.

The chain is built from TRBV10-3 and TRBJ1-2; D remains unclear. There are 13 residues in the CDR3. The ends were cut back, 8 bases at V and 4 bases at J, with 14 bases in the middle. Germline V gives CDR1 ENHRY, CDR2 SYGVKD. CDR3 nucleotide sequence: TGTGCCATCGGTTTAGAGGACGGCTATGGCTACACCTTC. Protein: CAIGLEDGYGYTF.

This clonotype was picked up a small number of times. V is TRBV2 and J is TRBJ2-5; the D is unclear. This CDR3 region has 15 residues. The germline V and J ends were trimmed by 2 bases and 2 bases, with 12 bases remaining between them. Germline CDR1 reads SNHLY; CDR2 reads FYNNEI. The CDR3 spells CASSEQSGVQETQYF. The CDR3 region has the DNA TGTGCCAGCAGTGAACAAAGTGGGGTGCAAGAGACCCAGTACTTC.

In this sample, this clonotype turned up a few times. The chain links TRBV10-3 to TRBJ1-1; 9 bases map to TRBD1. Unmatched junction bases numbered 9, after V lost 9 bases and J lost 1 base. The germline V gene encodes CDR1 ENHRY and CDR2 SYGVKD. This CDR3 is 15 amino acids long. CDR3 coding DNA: TGTGCCATACGGACAGGGGCTAACTCGAACACTGAAGCTTTCTTT. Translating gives CAIRTGANSNTEAFF.

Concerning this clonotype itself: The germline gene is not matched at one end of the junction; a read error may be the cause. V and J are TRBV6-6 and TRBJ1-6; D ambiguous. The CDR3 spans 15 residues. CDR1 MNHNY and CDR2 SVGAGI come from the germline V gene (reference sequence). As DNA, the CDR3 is TGTGCCAGCAGGAACAACGACATAGGGAATTCACCCCCCCACTTT. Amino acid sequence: CASRNNDIGNSPPHF.